The rows below give T cell receptor beta chains drawn from one sample of a study of tumor-infiltrating lymphocytes in glioblastoma multiforme. MiXCR was run by TCRdb on the multiplex PCR reads, yielding one entry per CDR3 protein. Here the sample spans nearly 8,500 distinct CDR3 sequences, over 60% being singletons. The sample was brain tumor tissue. The receptor set was obtained from a male donor with glioblastoma. The CDR3 runs from the conserved cysteine through the conserved F or W. The D gene is left open where the match is weak. The listing skips clone size in some rows; elsewhere it reads once, few, many or a size class.

TRBJ2-3 TRBV20-1 16 NA TRBD1 TGCAGTGCTACCCCAACCGGGACAGGGACCACAGATACGCAGTATTTT CSATPTGTGTTDTQYF
TRBJ2-3 TRBV4-2 14 NA NA TGTGCCAGCAGCCAGGCGGGACTTTCAGATACGCAGTATTTT CASSQAGLSDTQYF
TRBJ2-2 TRBV11-3 14 NA NA TGTGCCAGCAGCTCGGGACCCCCCACCGGGGAGCTGTTTTTT CASSSGPPTGELFF
TRBJ2-7 TRBV6-6 11 NA NA TGTGCCAGCAAAGGCTCCTACGAGCAGTACTTC CASKGSYEQYF
TRBJ1-5 TRBV11-2 14 once NA TGTGCCAGCAGCTTACAGAGTAGCAATCAGCCCCAGCATTTT CASSLQSSNQPQHF
TRBJ2-7 TRBV10-3 12 NA TRBD1 TGTGCCATCAGTGAGTTGGGACAGGGGCAGTGCTTC CAISELGQGQCF
TRBJ1-1 TRBV11-2 11 NA NA TGTGCCAGCAGGTTAGCTCCAGAGACTTTCTTT CASRLAPETFF
TRBJ1-2 TRBV2 14 many TRBD1 TGTGCCAGCAATGGACAGGGGAACGGGTATGGCTACACCTTC CASNGQGNGYGYTF
TRBJ2-3 TRBV11-2 14 few TRBD2 TGTGCCAGCAGCTCGGGACTATGGGCTGATACGCAGTATTTT CASSSGLWADTQYF
TRBJ2-1 TRBV11-2 19 NA NA TGTGCTAGCAGCTTAGATTTCCCCCCCTCTCCGGAAGGTGGGGTTGAGCAGTTCTTC CASSLDFPPSPEGGVEQFF
TRBJ2-1 TRBV29-1 15 NA NA TGCAGCTCGTTCGTTCCAGGGTCCTTCTACAATGAGCAGTTCTTC CSSFVPGSFYNEQFF
TRBJ1-2 TRBV11-2 13 NA NA TGTGCCAGCAGTTTCACAGGGCGGGATGACTACACCTTC CASSFTGRDDYTF
TRBJ2-3 TRBV12-3/TRBV12-4 14 NA TRBD2 TGTGCCAGCAAGAGACTAGCATCCACAGATACGCAGTATTTT CASKRLASTDTQYF
TRBJ2-1 TRBV11-2 15 NA TRBD2 TGTGCCAGCAGCTATGGGACTAGCGCCTTGAATGAGCAGTTCTTC CASSYGTSALNEQFF
TRBJ2-2 TRBV11-1 11 once NA TGCGCCGGCTGGGACACCCGGGAGCTGTTTTTT CAGWDTRELFF
TRBJ2-7 TRBV10-1 14 NA NA TGCGCCAGCAGTTACCACTGGAGGTCCTACGAGCAGTACTTC CASSYHWRSYEQYF
TRBJ2-7 TRBV6-5 17 NA TRBD2 TGTGCCAGCAGTTACAGACTAGCGGGCGGGTGGGACTACGAGCAGTACTTC CASSYRLAGGWDYEQYF
TRBJ2-3 TRBV6-2/TRBV6-3 14 NA NA TGTGCCAGCAGCCAGGGACTCTCCACAGATACGCATTATTTT CASSQGLSTDTHYF
TRBJ2-2 TRBV6-1 14 NA NA TGTGCCAGCACCACCCACCCGAACACCGGGGAGCTGTTTTTT CASTTHPNTGELFF
TRBJ2-2 TRBV5-1 15 NA NA TGCGCCGGCAGCCCGAACACCCCGAACACCGGGGAGCTGTTTTTT CAGSPNTPNTGELFF
TRBJ1-2 TRBV19 12 many TRBD1 TGTGCCAGTAGTACAGGGGGCAGTGGCTACACCTTC CASSTGGSGYTF
TRBJ2-5 TRBV6-5 15 few NA TGTGCCAGCAGTTGGCGGCGGCCCCCCTCTGGGACCCAGTACTTC CASSWRRPPSGTQYF
TRBJ2-2 TRBV18 14 many NA TGTGCCAGCTCCCTTGACAGGAACACCGGGGAGCTGTTTTTT CASSLDRNTGELFF
TRBJ2-1 TRBV12-3/TRBV12-4 15 NA TRBD2 TGTGCCAACAGCCCCAGGGAGGGGATTTGGGATGAGCAGTTATTC CANSPREGIWDEQLF
TRBJ2-1 TRBV11-2 15 NA NA TGTGCCAGCAGCTTAATGATGGGACCCTGGAATGAGCAGTTCTTC CASSLMMGPWNEQFF
TRBJ2-5 TRBV20-1 15 NA TRBD2 TGCAGTGCTAGAGATTCCGGGGGGATAACGGAGACCCAGTACTTC CSARDSGGITETQYF
TRBJ1-4 TRBV7-8 15 many NA TGTGCCAGCAGCTTTCTATCCGGGGAAGGGGAAAAACTGTTTTTT CASSFLSGEGEKLFF
TRBJ2-1 TRBV6-5 15 NA TRBD1 TGTGCCAGCAGCGGAACCGGACAGGGGTCCAATGAGCAGTTCTTC CASSGTGQGSNEQFF
TRBJ2-6 TRBV7-3 15 many NA TGTGCCAGCAGCTTAATGGTCTCTGGGGCCAACGTCCTGACTTTC CASSLMVSGANVLTF
TRBJ2-3 TRBV4-1 17 NA NA TGCGCCAGCAGCCAAGATAGAGGCGGAAGGGTTACAGATACGCAGTATTTT CASSQDRGGRVTDTQYF
TRBJ2-7 TRBV4-1 18 medium-sized TRBD2 TGCGCCAGCAGCCAAGTTGCGGGACTAGCGGCCAGCTCCTACGAGCAGTACTTC CASSQVAGLAASSYEQYF
TRBJ1-6 TRBV5-1 15 NA TRBD1 TGCGCAAGCAGCCCCGGGACAGGGGGCCATTCATCCCTCCATTTT CASSPGTGGHSSLHF
TRBJ1-5 TRBV5-1 15 many NA TGCGCCAGCAGACCGGAGGACCTAATTCATCAGCCCCAGCATTTT CASRPEDLIHQPQHF
TRBJ1-4 TRBV10-3 15 medium-sized NA TGTGCCATCAGTGGACAGGCTTCAACTAATGAAAAACTGTTTTTT CAISGQASTNEKLFF
TRBJ1-1 TRBV6-6 16 many NA TGTGCCAGCAGCCCCGGACGGACTACCATGAACACTGAAGCTTTCTTT CASSPGRTTMNTEAFF
TRBJ2-1 TRBV4-3 15 NA NA TGCGCCAGCAGCCCTAGCCGCGGTCCCAACAATGAGCATTTCTTC CASSPSRGPNNEHFF
TRBJ2-7 TRBV6-2/TRBV6-3 11 NA NA TGTACCAGCAGTCACGCCTACGTGCGGTACTTC CTSSHAYVRYF
TRBJ1-1 TRBV6-2/TRBV6-3 15 NA NA TGTGCCACGGCGGAACAGCATACAAAGAACACTGAAGCTTTCTTT CATAEQHTKNTEAFF
TRBJ2-2 TRBV11-2 20 NA NA TGTGCCAGCACCCCCTCATCCGGCCAAGGGCTAGTGGTAAGCACCGTGGAGCTGTTTTTT CASTPSSGQGLVVSTVELFF
TRBJ2-7 TRBV11-1 12 NA TRBD1 TGTGCCAGCAGCTCGGGACAGTACGAGCAGTACTTC CASSSGQYEQYF
TRBJ2-2 TRBV11-1 11 NA NA TGTGCCAGCCGGGACACCGGGGAGCTGTTCTTC CASRDTGELFF
TRBJ2-1 TRBV11-3 13 many NA TGTGCCAGCAGCTCGAGGGGGGAGGGTGAGCAGTTCTTC CASSSRGEGEQFF
TRBJ2-5 TRBV29-1 12 NA NA TGCATCGTTGCTGCGGCTCAAGATACCCAGTACTTC CIVAAAQDTQYF
TRBJ2-7 TRBV11-1 16 NA NA TGTGCCAGCAGCAGCGGGCAGCGGACCAGCTCCTACGAGCAGTACTTC CASSSGQRTSSYEQYF
TRBJ2-1 TRBV10-2 14 NA TRBD2 TGCGCCAGCAGTGGATACGGGAGGTGCAATGAGCAGTTCTTC CASSGYGRCNEQFF